Listed here are 10 T cell receptor beta chains from one sample, sequenced in a study of CD8+CD57+ T cells in acquired aplastic anemia. Patients included in sequencing had previously demonstrated CD8+CD57+ cell expansion by flow cytometry. TCR beta VDJ combinations and CDR3 sequences were profiled from genomic DNA. TCRdb fed the reads into MiXCR, producing one record per CDR3 protein. The repertoire has about 150,000 distinct CDR3 sequences, roughly 50% of them found once; the top ten carry about 31%. Sequencing used sorted CD4+, CD8+, or CD8+CD57+ T cells (not recorded which) from PBMCs. The receptors were gathered from a human donor with aplastic anemia.

There are many counts of this clonotype. The rearrangement links TRBV29-1 to TRBJ2-7; no clear D. The CDR3 consists of 14 residues. Trimming stripped 5 bases from V and 1 base from J, with 15 bases between. Germline loops: CDR1 SQVTM, CDR2 ANQGSEA. DNA for the CDR3: TGCAGCGTTAGACTGGGCGCCGGATCCTACGAGCAGTACTTC. It translates to CSVRLGAGSYEQYF.

V and J are TRBV20-1 and TRBJ2-1, with 9 bases lining up with TRBD2. The CDR3 runs to 12 residues. V gave up 1 base and J gave up 9 bases; unmatched junction bases: 1. Germline-derived CDR1 and CDR2 are DFQATT and SNEGSKA (reference sequence). The CDR3 sequence is CSARGLAAEQFF. CDR3 bases: TGCAGTGCTAGAGGACTAGCGGCTGAGCAGTTCTTC.

The chain recombines TRBV10-3 with TRBJ1-2, with 7 bases aligning to TRBD1. The CDR3 is 13 residues long. Germline V gene lookup returns CDR1 ENHRY and CDR2 SYGVKD. V shed 6 bases, J shed 2 bases, and the junction held 3 bases outside the gene matches. Here the CDR3 reads CAIRGTENYGYTF. CDR3 in DNA: TGTGCCATCAGGGGGACAGAGAACTATGGCTACACCTTC.

The chain uses TRBV19 and TRBJ2-7; 7 bases line up with TRBD1. Germline CDR1 LNHDA, CDR2 SQIVND (reference sequence). With 6 bases clipped from V and 2 bases from J, the junction kept 7 bases outside the gene matches. This CDR3 is 14 amino acids long. The chain's CDR3 is CASSYRDRPYEQYF. CDR3 in DNA: TGTGCCAGTAGCTACCGGGACAGACCCTACGAGCAGTACTTC.

This chain joins TRBV15 and TRBJ2-3, with 9 bases aligning to TRBD2. In germline, CDR1 is LNHNV, CDR2 YYDKDF (reference sequence). The junction had 6 bases not matched to a gene; V was cut back by 1 base and J by 7 bases. The CDR3 has 15 residues. In DNA form, the CDR3 reads TGTGCCACCAGCAGAGGCGGGAGGGCCGAGAATACGCAGTATTTT. Protein: CATSRGGRAENTQYF.

This sequence joins TRBV11-2 and TRBJ2-3, with 7 bases lining up with TRBD2. The CDR3 length is 16 residues. V was pared by 2 bases and J by 1 base, with 6 bases of the junction left unmatched. Germline V lookup: CDR1 SGHAT, CDR2 FQNNGV. CDR3 bases: TGTGCCAGCAGCTTACGGGTAGCGGGCCGCACAGATACGCAGTATTTT. Translating gives CASSLRVAGRTDTQYF.

This clonotype was counted many times. The CDR3: CASSPRDRVNQPQHF. The CDR3 nucleotides read TGTGCCAGTAGTCCCCGGGACAGGGTGAATCAGCCCCAGCATTTT. The V and J genes are TRBV19 and TRBJ1-5; 9 positions agree with TRBD1. Germline lookup yields CDR1 LNHDA and CDR2 SQIVND (reference sequence). This CDR3 is 15 amino acids long. With 5 bases clipped from V and 4 bases from J, the junction kept 6 bases outside the gene matches.

This clonotype appeared once. The chain joins TRBV7-8 to TRBJ2-5; D not resolved. With 5 bases removed from V and 1 base from J, the gap between germline ends came to 8 bases. The CDR3 totals 13 residues. In germline, CDR1 is SGHVS, CDR2 FQNEAQ. The CDR3 spells CASSIGPQETQYF. CDR3 in DNA: TGTGCCAGCAGCATAGGGCCCCAAGAGACCCAGTACTTC.

The table lists this clonotype with a count of one. The chain joins TRBV24-1 to TRBJ2-1; tentative D call: TRBD1 (5 bases). CDR1 is KGHDR, CDR2 SFDVKD, per germline. Trimming left V 4 bases short and J 7 bases short, with 19 bases between. There are 16 residues in the CDR3. The chain's CDR3 is CATSDRTRFGRNEQFF. The CDR3 bases are TGTGCCACCAGTGACCGGACAAGATTCGGGCGGAATGAGCAGTTCTTC.

In this sample, this clonotype turned up many times. The CDR3 protein is CSVAGGSNQPQHF. In DNA, the CDR3 is TGCAGCGTTGCAGGGGGCAGCAATCAGCCCCAGCATTTT. V is TRBV29-1 and J is TRBJ1-5, with 8 positions matching TRBD1. CDR1 is SQVTM, CDR2 ANQGSEA, per germline. CDR3 size: 13 residues. Trimming cost V 4 bases and J 1 base; bases outside gene matches: 0.